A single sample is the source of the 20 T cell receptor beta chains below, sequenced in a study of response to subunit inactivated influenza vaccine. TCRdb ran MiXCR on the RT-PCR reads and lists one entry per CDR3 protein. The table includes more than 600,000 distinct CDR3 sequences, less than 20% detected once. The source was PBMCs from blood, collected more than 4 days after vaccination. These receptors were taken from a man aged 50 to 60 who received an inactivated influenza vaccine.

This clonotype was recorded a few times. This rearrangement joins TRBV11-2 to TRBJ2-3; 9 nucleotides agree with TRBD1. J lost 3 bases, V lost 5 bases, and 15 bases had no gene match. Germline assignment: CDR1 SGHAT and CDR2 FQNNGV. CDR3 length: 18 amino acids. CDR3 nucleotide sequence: TGTGCCAGCAGCCTCCAAGGGTCCGGGACAGGGTCGACAGATACGCAGTATTTT. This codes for CASSLQGSGTGSTDTQYF.

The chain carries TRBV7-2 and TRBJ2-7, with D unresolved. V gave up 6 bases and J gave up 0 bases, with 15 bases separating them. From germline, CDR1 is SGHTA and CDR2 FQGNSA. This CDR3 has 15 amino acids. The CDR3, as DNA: TGTGCCAGCAGGATGGGTTGGCAGAACTCCTACGAGCAGTACTTC. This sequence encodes CASRMGWQNSYEQYF.

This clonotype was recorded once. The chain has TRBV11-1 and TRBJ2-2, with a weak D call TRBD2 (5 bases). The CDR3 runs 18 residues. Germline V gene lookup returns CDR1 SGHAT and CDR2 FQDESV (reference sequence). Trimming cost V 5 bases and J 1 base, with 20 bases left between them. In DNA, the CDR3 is TGTGCCAGCAGCCTAAGACTTCTCGGACGGGGGAACACCGGGGAGCTGTTTTTT. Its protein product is CASSLRLLGRGNTGELFF.

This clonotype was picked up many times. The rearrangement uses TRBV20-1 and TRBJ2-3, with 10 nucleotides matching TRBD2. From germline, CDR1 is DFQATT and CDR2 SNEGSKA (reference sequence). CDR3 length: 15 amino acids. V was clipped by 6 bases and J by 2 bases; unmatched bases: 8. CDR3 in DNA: TGCAGTGCCCTACCCGGGACTAGCGTCACAGATACGCAGTATTTT. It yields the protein CSALPGTSVTDTQYF.

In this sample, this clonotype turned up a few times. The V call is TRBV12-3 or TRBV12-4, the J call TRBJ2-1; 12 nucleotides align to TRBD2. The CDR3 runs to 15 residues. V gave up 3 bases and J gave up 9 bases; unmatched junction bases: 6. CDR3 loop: CASSLTSGGLPEQFF. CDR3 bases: TGTGCCAGCAGTTTGACTAGCGGGGGCCTACCTGAGCAGTTCTTC.

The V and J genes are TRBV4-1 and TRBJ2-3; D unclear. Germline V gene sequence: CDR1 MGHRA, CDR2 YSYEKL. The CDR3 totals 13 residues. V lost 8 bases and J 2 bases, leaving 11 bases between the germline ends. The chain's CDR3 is CASVSSYTDTQYF. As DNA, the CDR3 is TGCGCCAGCGTCTCCTCATACACAGATACGCAGTATTTT.

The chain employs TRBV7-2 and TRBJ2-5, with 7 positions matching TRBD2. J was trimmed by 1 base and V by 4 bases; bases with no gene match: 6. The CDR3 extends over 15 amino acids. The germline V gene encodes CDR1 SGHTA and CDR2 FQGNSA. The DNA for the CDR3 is TGTGCCAGCAGCTCCTCGATAGCGGGCCAAGAGACCCAGTACTTC. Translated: CASSSSIAGQETQYF.

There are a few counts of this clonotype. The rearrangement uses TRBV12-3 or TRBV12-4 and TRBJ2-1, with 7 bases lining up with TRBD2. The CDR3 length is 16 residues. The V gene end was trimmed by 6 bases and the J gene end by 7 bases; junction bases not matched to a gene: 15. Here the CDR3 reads CASSGRDYYIINEQFF. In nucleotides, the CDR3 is TGTGCCAGCAGCGGCCGGGACTATTACATAATTAATGAGCAGTTCTTC.

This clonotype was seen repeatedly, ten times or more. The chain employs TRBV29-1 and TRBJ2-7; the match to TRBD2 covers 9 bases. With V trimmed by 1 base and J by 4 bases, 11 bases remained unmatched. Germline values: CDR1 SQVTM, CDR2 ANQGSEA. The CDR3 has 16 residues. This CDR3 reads CSVEGLISGSLYEQYF. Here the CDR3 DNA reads TGCAGCGTTGAAGGCCTCATTAGCGGGAGTTTATACGAGCAGTACTTC.

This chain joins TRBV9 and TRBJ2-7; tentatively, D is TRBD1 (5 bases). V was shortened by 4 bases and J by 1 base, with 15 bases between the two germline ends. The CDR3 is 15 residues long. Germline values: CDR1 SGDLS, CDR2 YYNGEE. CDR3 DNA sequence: TGTGCCAGCAGCCCCCAGGGCCAGGGATCCTACGAGCAGTACTTC. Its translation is CASSPQGQGSYEQYF.

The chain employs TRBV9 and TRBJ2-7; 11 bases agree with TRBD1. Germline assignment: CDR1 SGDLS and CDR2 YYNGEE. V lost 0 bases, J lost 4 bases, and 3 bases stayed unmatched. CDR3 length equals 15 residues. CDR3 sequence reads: CASSVGGQGDYEQYF. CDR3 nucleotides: TGTGCCAGCAGCGTAGGGGGACAGGGGGATTACGAGCAGTACTTC.

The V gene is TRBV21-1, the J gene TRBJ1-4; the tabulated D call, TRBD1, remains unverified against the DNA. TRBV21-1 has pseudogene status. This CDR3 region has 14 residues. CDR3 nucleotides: TGTGCCAGCAGCATGGACAGAAGTAATGAAAAACTGTTTTTT. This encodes CASSMDRSNEKLFF.

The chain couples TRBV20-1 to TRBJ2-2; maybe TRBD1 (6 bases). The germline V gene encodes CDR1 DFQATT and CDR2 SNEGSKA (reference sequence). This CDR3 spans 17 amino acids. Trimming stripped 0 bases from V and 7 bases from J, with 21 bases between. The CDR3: CSARDQQGKGSNGELFF. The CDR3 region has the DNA TGCAGTGCTAGAGATCAACAGGGAAAGGGGTCCAACGGGGAGCTGTTTTTT.

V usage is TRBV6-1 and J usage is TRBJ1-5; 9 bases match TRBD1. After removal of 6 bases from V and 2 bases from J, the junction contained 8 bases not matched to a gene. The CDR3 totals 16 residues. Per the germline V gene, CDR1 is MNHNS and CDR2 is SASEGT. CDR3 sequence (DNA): TGTGCCAGCAGAGCCCAGACAGGGGGGGGCAATCAGCCCCAGCATTTT. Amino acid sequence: CASRAQTGGGNQPQHF.

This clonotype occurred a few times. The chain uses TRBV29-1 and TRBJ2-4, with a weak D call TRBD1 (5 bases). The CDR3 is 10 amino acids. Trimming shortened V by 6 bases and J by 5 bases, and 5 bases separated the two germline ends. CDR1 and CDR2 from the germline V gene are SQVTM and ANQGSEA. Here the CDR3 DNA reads TGCAGCGTCAGGGAAAACATTCAGTACTTC. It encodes CSVRENIQYF.

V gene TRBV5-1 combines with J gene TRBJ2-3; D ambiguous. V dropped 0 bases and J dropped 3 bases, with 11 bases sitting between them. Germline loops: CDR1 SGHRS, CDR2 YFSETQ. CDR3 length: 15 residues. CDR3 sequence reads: CASSLGMGKTDTQYF. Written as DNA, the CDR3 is TGCGCCAGCAGCTTGGGTATGGGAAAAACAGATACGCAGTATTTT. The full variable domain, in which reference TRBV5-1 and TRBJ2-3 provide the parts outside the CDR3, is KAGVTQTPRYLIKTRGQQVTLSCSPISGHRSVSWYQQTPGQGLQFLFEYFSETQRNKGNFPGRFSGRQFSNSRSEMNVSTLELGDSALYLCASSLGMGKTDTQYFGPGTRLTVL.

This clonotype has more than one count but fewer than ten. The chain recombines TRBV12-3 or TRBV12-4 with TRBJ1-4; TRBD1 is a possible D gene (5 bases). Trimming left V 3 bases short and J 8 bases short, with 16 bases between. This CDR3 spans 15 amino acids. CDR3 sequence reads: CASSFRAAMVEKLFF. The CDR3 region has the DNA TGTGCCAGCAGTTTCAGGGCAGCGATGGTGGAAAAACTGTTTTTT.

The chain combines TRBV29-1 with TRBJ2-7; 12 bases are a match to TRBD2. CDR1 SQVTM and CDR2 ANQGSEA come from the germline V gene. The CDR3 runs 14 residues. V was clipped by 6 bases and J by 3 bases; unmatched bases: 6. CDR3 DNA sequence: TGCAGCGTCGCCTCGGGACTAGCGGGCTACGAGCAGTACTTC. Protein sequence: CSVASGLAGYEQYF.

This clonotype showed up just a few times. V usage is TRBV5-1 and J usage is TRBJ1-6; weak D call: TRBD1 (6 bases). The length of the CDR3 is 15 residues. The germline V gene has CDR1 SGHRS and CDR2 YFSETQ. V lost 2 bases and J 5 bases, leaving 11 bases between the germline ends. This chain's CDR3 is CASSFVGQNNSPLHF. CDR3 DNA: TGCGCCAGCAGCTTCGTAGGACAGAATAATTCACCCCTCCACTTT.

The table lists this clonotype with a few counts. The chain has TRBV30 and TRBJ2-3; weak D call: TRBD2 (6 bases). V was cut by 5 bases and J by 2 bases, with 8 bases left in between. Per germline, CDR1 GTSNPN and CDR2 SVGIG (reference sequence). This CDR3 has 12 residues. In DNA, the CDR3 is TGTGCCTGGGGGAGGCCCACAGATACGCAGTATTTT. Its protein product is CAWGRPTDTQYF. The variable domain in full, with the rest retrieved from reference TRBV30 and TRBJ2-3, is SQTIHQWPATLVQPVGSPLSLECTVEGTSNPNLYWYRQAAGRGLQLLFYSVGIGQISSEVPQNLSASRPQDRQFILSSKKLLLSDSGFYLCAWGRPTDTQYFGPGTRLTVL.